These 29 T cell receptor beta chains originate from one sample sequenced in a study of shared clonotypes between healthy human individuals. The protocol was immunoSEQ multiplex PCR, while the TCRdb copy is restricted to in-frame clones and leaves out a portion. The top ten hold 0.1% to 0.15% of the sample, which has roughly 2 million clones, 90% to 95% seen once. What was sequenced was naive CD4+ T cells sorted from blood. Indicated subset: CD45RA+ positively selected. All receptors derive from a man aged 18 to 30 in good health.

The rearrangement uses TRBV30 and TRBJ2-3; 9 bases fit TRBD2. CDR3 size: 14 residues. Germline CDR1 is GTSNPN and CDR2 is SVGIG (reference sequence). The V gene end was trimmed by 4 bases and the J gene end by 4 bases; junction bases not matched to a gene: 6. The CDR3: CAWMGGRAPDTQYF. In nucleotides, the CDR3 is TGTGCCTGGATGGGCGGGAGGGCACCAGATACGCAGTATTTT.

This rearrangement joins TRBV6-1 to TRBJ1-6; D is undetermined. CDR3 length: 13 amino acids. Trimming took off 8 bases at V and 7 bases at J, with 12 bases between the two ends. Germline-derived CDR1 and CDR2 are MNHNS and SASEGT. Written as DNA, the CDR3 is TGTGCCAGCGGGCGGGGTAAAAATTCACCCCTCCACTTT. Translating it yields CASGRGKNSPLHF.

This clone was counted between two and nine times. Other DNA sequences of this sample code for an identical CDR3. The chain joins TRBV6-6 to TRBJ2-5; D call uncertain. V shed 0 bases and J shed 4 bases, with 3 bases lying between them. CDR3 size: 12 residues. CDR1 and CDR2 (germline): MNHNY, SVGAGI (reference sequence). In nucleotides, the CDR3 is TGTGCCAGCAGTTACTCGGGAGAGACCCAGTACTTC. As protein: CASSYSGETQYF.

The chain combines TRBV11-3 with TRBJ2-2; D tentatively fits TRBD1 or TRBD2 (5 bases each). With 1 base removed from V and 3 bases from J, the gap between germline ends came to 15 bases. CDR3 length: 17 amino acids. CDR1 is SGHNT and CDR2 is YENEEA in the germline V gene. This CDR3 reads CASSLAGRVGDTGELFF. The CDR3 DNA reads TGTGCCAGCAGCTTAGCAGGCAGGGTGGGAGACACCGGGGAGCTGTTTTTT.

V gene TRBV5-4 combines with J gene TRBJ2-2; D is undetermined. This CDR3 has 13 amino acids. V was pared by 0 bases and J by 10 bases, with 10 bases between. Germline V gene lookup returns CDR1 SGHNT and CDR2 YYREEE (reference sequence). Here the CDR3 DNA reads TGTGCCAGCAGCTTGGGGCACGGCGAGGAGCTGTTTTTT. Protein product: CASSLGHGEELFF.

The CDR3 nucleotides read TGTGCCAGCAGCGTGACCTTAGCCACCGGGGAGCTGTTTTTT. Protein sequence: CASSVTLATGELFF. The V call is TRBV5-5, the J call TRBJ2-2; no definite D call. CDR1 and CDR2 (germline): SGHKS, YYEKEE (reference sequence). V dropped 4 bases and J dropped 4 bases, with 11 bases sitting between them. The CDR3 is 14 amino acids.

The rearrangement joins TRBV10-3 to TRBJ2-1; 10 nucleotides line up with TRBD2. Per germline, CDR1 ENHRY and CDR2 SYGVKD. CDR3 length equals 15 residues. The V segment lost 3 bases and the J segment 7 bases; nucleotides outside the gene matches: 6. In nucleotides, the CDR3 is TGTGCCATCAGTGAAGCGGGGGGGCCGTTTAATGAGCAGTTCTTC. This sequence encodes CAISEAGGPFNEQFF.

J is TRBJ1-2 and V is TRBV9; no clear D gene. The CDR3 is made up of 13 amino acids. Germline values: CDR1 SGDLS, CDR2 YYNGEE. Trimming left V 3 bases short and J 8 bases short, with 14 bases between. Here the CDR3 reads CASSAPVAGGYTF. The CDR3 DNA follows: TGTGCCAGCAGCGCCCCCGTTGCAGGCGGCTACACCTTC.

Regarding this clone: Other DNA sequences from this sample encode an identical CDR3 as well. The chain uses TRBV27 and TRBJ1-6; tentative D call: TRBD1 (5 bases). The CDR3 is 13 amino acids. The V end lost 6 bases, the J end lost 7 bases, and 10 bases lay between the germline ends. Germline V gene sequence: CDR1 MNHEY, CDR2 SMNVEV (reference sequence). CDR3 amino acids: CASSLYRNSPLHF. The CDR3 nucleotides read TGTGCCAGCAGCCTCTACAGGAATTCACCCCTCCACTTT.

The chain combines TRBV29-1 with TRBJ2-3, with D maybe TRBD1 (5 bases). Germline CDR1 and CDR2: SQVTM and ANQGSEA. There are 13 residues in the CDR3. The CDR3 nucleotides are TGCAGTGGCGGCAGGGTCCGTACAGATACGCAGTATTTT. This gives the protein CSGGRVRTDTQYF.

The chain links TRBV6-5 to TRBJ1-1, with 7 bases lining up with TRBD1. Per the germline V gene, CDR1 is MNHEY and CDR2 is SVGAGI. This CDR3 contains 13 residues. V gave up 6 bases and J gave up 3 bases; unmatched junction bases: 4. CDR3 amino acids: CASSYQGDTEAFF. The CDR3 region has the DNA TGTGCCAGCAGCTATCAGGGGGACACTGAAGCTTTCTTT.

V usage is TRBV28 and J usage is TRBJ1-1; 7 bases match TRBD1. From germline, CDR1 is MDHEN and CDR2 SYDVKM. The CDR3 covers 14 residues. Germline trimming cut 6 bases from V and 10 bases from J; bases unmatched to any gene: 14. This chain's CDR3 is CASRSLGQALSAFF. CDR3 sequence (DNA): TGTGCCAGCAGATCACTCGGACAGGCCCTATCAGCTTTCTTT.

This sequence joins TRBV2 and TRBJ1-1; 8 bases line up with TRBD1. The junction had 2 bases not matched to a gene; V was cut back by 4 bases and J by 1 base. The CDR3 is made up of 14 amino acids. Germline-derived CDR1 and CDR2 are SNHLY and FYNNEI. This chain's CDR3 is CASSATGGNTEAFF. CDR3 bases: TGTGCCAGCAGTGCTACAGGGGGGAACACTGAAGCTTTCTTT. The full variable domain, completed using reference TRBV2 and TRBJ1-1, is EPEVTQTPSHQVTQMGQEVILRCVPISNHLYFYWYRQILGQKVEFLVSFYNNEISEKSEIFDDQFSVERPDGSNFTLKIRSTKLEDSAMYFCASSATGGNTEAFFGQGTRLTVV.

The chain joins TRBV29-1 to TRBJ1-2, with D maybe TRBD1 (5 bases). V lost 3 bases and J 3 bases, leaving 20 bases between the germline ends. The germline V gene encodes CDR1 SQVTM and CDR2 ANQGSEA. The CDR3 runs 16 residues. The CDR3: CSVDSLQVVKDYGYTF. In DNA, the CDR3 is TGCAGCGTTGACTCGCTACAGGTTGTTAAGGACTATGGCTACACCTTC.

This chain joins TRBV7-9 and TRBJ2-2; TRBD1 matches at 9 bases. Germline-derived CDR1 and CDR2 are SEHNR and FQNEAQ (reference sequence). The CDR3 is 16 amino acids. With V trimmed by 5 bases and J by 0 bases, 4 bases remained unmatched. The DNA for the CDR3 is TGTGCCAGCAGCCGCGGGGACAGGGCGAACACCGGGGAGCTGTTTTTT. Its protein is CASSRGDRANTGELFF.

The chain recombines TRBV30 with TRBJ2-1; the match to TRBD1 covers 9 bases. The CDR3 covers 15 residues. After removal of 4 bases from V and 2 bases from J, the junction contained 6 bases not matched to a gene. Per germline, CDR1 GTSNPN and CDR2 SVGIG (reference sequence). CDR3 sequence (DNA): TGTGCCTGGACCCGGACAGGGGTCCCCTACAATGAGCAGTTCTTC. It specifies CAWTRTGVPYNEQFF.

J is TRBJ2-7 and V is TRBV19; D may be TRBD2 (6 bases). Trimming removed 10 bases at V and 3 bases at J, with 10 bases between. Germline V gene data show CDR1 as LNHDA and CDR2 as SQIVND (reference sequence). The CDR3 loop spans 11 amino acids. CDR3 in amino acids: CATSTSYEQYF. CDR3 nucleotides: TGTGCCACCTCGACTAGCTACGAGCAGTACTTC.

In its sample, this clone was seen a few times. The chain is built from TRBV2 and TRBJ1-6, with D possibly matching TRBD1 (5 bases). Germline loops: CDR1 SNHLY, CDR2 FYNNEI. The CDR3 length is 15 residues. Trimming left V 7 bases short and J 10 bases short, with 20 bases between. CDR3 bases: TGTGCCAGCACGGAGTTGGGGCAGGGATCGTCACCCCTCCACTTT. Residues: CASTELGQGSSPLHF.

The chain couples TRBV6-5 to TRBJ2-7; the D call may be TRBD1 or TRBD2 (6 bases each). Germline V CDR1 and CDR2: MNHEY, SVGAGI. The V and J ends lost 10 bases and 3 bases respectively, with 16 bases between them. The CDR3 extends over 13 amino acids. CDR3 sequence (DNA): TGTGCCACCACTCGAGGGGGAGGCTACGAGCAGTACTTC. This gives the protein CATTRGGGYEQYF.

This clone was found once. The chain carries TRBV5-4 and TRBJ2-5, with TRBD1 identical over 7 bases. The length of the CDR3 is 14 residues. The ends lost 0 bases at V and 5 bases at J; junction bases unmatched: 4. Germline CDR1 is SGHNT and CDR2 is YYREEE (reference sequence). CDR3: CASSLGQGSETQYF. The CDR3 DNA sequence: TGTGCCAGCAGCTTGGGACAGGGTTCTGAGACCCAGTACTTC.

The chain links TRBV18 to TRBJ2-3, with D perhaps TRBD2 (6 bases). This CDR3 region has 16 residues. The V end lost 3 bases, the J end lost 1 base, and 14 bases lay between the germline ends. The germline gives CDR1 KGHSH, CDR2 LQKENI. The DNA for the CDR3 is TGTGCCAGCTCACCCCTCGCTAGCGTGGGCACAGATACGCAGTATTTT. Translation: CASSPLASVGTDTQYF.

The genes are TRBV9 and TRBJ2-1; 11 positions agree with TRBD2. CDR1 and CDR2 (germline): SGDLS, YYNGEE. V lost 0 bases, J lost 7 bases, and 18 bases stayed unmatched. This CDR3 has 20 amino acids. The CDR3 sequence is CASSVGPQHQLAGADNEQFF. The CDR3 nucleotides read TGTGCCAGCAGCGTAGGCCCTCAACATCAACTAGCGGGAGCCGATAATGAGCAGTTCTTC.

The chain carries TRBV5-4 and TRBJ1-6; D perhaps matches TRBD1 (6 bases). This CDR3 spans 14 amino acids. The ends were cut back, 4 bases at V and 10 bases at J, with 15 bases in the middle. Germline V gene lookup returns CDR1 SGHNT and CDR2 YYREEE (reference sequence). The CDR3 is CASSPETGNSPLHF. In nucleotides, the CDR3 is TGTGCCAGCAGCCCCGAAACAGGGAACTCACCCCTCCACTTT.

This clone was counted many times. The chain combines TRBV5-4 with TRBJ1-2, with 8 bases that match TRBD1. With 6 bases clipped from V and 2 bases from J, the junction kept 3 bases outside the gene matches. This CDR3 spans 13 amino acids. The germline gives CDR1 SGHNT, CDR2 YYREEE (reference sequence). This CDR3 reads CASIRTGNYGYTF. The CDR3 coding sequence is TGTGCCAGCATTAGGACAGGGAACTATGGCTACACCTTC.

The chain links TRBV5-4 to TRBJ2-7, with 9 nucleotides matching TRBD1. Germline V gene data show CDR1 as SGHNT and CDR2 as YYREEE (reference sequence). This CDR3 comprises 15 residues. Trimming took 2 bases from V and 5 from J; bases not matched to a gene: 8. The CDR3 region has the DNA TGTGCCAGCAGCTTTCAGGGGACAGGGATCCACGAGCAGTACTTC. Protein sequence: CASSFQGTGIHEQYF.

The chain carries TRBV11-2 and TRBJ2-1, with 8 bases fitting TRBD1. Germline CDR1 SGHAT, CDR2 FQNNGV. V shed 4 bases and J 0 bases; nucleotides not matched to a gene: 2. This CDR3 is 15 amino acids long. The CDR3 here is CASSYDRGSYNEQFF. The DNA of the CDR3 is TGTGCCAGCAGCTATGACAGGGGCTCCTACAATGAGCAGTTCTTC.

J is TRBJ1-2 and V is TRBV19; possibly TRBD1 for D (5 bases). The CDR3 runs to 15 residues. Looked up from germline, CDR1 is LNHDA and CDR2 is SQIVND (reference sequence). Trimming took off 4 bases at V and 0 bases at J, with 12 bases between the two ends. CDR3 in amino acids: CASSTGTGANYGYTF. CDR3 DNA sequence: TGTGCCAGTAGTACCGGGACCGGAGCTAACTATGGCTACACCTTC.

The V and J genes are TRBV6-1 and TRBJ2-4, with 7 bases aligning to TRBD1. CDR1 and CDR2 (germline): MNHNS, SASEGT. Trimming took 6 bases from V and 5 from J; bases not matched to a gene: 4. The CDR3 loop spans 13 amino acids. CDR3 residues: CASRPQGENIQYF. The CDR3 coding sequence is TGTGCCAGCAGACCCCAGGGGGAAAACATTCAGTACTTC.

As DNA, the CDR3 is TGTGCCAGCACGGGCGACAGGAAAAACACCGGGGAGCTGTTTTTT. This codes for CASTGDRKNTGELFF. The rearrangement joins TRBV2 to TRBJ2-2; D is possibly TRBD1 (6 bases). V lost 7 bases and J 2 bases, leaving 14 bases between the germline ends. CDR1 and CDR2 (germline): SNHLY, FYNNEI. This CDR3 spans 15 amino acids.